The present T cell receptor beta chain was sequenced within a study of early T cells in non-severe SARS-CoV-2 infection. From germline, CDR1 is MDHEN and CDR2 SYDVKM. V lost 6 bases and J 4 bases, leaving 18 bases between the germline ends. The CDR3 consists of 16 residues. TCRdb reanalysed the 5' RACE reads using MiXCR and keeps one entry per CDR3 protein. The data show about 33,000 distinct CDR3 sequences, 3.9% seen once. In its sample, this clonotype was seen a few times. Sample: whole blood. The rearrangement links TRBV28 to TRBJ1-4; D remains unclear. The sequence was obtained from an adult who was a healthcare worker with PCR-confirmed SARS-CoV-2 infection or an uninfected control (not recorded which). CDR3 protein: CASRPTSRAFNEKLFF. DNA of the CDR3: TGTGCCAGCAGACCTACCTCGCGAGCTTTTAATGAAAAACTGTTTTTT.